The rows below give T cell receptor beta chains drawn from one sample of a study of shared clonotypes between healthy human individuals. This table comes from immunoSEQ multiplex PCR, and its TCRdb copy is limited to in-frame clones, with some not included. The table lists 2 million to 2.5 million clones, about 95% of them singletons. The sample comprised naive CD8+ T cells sorted from blood. Every receptor here comes from a man aged 18 to 35 in good health. Both conserved end residues are part of each CDR3. A D gene is named only where the DNA matches it firmly. Size is stated for part of the rows, as once, few or many counts, or as a class when the clone is expanded.

v_gene,abundance,j_gene,d_gene,CDR3nt,CDR3aa
TRBV28,.,TRBJ1-2,.,TGTGCCAGCAGTTCCAGGTGGGAAGAGAAAAGCTACTATGGCTACACCTTC,CASSSRWEEKSYYGYTF
TRBV5-5,.,TRBJ2-7,.,TGTGCCAGCAGCCTGGGGGTTTTCCCTTCCTACGAGCAGTACTTC,CASSLGVFPSYEQYF
TRBV5-1,.,TRBJ2-7,TRBD1,TGCGCCAGCAGCCTTGATACAGGGGGGACCTTCTACGAGCAGTACTTC,CASSLDTGGTFYEQYF
TRBV28,.,TRBJ1-5,TRBD1,TGTGCCAGCAGCTGGGACAGGGGAAGGTATAGCAATCAGCCCCAGCATTTT,CASSWDRGRYSNQPQHF
TRBV28,.,TRBJ2-7,TRBD2,TGTGCCAGCAGTTTATGGGGAGGGACCTACGAGCAGTACTTC,CASSLWGGTYEQYF
TRBV19,.,TRBJ1-5,TRBD1,TGTGCCAGTAGTGCCTTAACAGGGGGCGAAAACCAGCCCCAGCATTTT,CASSALTGGENQPQHF
TRBV19,.,TRBJ2-7,.,TGTGCCAGTAGTGGCGGGGCAGGGGGACCCTACGAGCAGTACTTC,CASSGGAGGPYEQYF
TRBV4-1,.,TRBJ2-3,.,TGCGCCAGCAGCCATAAGGAAACAGATACGCAGTATTTT,CASSHKETDTQYF
TRBV6-6,.,TRBJ2-3,.,TGTGCCAGCAGTTACCCCCCAAGGACAGGCACAGATACGCAGTATTTT,CASSYPPRTGTDTQYF
TRBV6-5,.,TRBJ2-1,TRBD2,TGTGCCAGCAGCCCAAGCGGGAGAGGCAATGAGCAGTTCTTC,CASSPSGRGNEQFF
TRBV9,once,TRBJ1-1,.,TGTGCCAGCAGCGGGGGCGGGCAGAGTTCTGAAGCTTTCTTT,CASSGGGQSSEAFF
TRBV19,.,TRBJ2-4,.,TGTGCCAGTAGCCCACTAGGTGGGGACATTCAGTACTTC,CASSPLGGDIQYF
TRBV27,.,TRBJ2-7,.,TGTGCCAGCAGTTACAGGTCGGGGTACGAGCAGTACTTC,CASSYRSGYEQYF
TRBV12-5,.,TRBJ2-3,.,TGTGCTAGTGGTTTGGACCAACGAAGCCTCACAGATACGCAGTATTTT,CASGLDQRSLTDTQYF
TRBV4-1,.,TRBJ2-2,.,TGCGCCAGCAGCCAACCGGGGGTAGTGAACACCGGGGAGCTGTTTTTT,CASSQPGVVNTGELFF
TRBV13,.,TRBJ1-4,TRBD1,TGTGCCAGCAGCTCGACAGGGTCCGGTGAGGAAAAACTGTTTTTT,CASSSTGSGEEKLFF
TRBV10-2,.,TRBJ1-5,.,TGCGCCAGCAGTGAGGTCGGAGGGGTGGTGAATCAGCCCCAGCATTTT,CASSEVGGVVNQPQHF
TRBV7-9,.,TRBJ2-7,TRBD2,TGTGCCAGCAGCTTAATGAACGCGGCTAGCGGGGGCCGGTACGAGCAGTACTTC,CASSLMNAASGGRYEQYF
TRBV2,few,TRBJ1-6,.,TGTGCCAGCACCCCTAGCAGATATAATTCACCCCTCCACTTT,CASTPSRYNSPLHF
TRBV6-5,.,TRBJ1-6,.,TGTGCCAGCAGTTACGGGGGGGGCTCCTATAATTCACCCCTCCACTTT,CASSYGGGSYNSPLHF
TRBV27,.,TRBJ2-3,.,TGTGCCAGCAGTTTTTTGGGGCCCACAGATACGCAGTATTTT,CASSFLGPTDTQYF